The entry that follows covers one T cell receptor (beta chain) sequence. This CDR3 has 15 residues. Per germline, CDR1 SGHKS and CDR2 YYEKEE (reference sequence). Trimming cost V 4 bases and J 0 bases; bases outside gene matches: 6. This sample is part of a study of blood T cell repertoires in COVID-19. About the research overall: Sites across the United States, Italy and Spain contributed samples from acute and convalescent COVID-19. In each case, the material was cDNA or gDNA derived from T cells, B-cell-depleted T cells, or PBMCs.

As handled by the study authors: Amplified reference gene primers provided the basis for estimating nucleated cell counts. The repertoire was sequenced with immunoSEQ multiplex PCR; TCRdb's copy has only in-frame clones and lacks some. The V and J calls and clone size are taken from that table; D and trimming were inferred from the DNA. The sample lists about 330,000 clones; about 85% were seen once. The study assigned cohorts using participant-reported clinical history. The sample was PBMCs or T cells enriched from blood (not recorded which). The clonotype comes from a woman in her 30s who had recovered from COVID-19. This chain links TRBV5-5 with TRBJ1-1, with TRBD1 matching 7 bases. In DNA, the CDR3 is TGTGCCAGCAGCCTTAGGGACAGTATGAACACTGAAGCTTTCTTT. It encodes CASSLRDSMNTEAFF.